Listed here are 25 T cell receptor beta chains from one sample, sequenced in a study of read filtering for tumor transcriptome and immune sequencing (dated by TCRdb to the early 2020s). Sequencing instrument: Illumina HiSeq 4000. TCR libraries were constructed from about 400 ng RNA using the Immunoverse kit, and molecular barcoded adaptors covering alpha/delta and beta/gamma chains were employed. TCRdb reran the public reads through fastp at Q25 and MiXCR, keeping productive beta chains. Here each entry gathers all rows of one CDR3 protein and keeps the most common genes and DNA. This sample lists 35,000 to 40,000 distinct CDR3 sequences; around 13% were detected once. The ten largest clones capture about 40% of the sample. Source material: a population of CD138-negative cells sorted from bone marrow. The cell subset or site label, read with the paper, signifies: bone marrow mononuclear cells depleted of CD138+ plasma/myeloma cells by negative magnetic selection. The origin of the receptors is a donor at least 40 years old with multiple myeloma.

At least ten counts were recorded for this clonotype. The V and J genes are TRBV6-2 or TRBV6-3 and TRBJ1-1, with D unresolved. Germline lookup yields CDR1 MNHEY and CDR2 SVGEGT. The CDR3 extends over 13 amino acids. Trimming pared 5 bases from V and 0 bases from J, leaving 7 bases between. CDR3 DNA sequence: TGTGCCAGCAGTAACAGTTTGAACACTGAAGCTTTCTTT. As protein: CASSNSLNTEAFF.

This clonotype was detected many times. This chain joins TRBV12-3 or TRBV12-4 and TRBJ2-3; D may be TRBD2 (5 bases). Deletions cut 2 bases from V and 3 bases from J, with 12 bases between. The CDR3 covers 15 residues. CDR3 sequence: CASSLKTRGTDTQYF. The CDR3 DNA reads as TGTGCCAGCAGTTTAAAAACCCGAGGGACAGATACGCAGTATTTT.

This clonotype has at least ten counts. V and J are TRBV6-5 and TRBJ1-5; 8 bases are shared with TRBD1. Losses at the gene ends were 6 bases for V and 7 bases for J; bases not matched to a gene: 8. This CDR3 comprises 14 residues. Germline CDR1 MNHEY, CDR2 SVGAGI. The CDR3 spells CASRTGGSGQPQHF. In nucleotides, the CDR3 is TGTGCCAGCAGAACAGGGGGGTCAGGCCAGCCCCAGCATTTT.

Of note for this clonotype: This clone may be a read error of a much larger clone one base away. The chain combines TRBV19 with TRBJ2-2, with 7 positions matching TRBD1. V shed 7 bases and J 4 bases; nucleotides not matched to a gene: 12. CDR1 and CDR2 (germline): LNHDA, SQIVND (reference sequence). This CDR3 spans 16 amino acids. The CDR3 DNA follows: TGTGCCAGTACCCAACAGGGGATTGGGATCACCGGGGAGCTGTTTTTT. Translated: CASTQQGIGITGELFF.

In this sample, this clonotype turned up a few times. Here the CDR3 DNA reads TGTGCCAGCAGCTTACAGGGGTCCCAGCCCCAGCATTTT. Protein: CASSLQGSQPQHF. The chain employs TRBV2 and TRBJ1-5; TRBD1 matches 7 bases. V shed 6 bases, J shed 7 bases, and the junction held 6 bases outside the gene matches. This CDR3 comprises 13 residues. Germline V gives CDR1 SNHLY, CDR2 FYNNEI.

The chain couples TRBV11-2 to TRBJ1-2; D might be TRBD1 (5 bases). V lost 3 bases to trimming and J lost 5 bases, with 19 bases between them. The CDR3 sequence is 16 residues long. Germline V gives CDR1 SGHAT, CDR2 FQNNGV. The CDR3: CASSFPGAGGSYGYTF. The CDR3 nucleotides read TGTGCCAGCAGCTTCCCCGGGGCAGGTGGTTCTTATGGCTACACCTTC.

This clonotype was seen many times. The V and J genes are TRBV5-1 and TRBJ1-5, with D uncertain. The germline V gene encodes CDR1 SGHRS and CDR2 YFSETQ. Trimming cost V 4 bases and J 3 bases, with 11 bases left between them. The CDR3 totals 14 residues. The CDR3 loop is CASSTGEHNQPQHF. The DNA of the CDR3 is TGCGCCAGCAGCACGGGAGAGCACAATCAGCCCCAGCATTTT.

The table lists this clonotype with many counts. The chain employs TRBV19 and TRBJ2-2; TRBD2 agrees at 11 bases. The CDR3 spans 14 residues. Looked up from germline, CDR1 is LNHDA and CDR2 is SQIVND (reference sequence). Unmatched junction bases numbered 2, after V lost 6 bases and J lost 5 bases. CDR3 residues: CASSASGRTGELFF. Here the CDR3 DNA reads TGTGCCAGTAGCGCTAGCGGGAGGACCGGGGAGCTGTTTTTT.

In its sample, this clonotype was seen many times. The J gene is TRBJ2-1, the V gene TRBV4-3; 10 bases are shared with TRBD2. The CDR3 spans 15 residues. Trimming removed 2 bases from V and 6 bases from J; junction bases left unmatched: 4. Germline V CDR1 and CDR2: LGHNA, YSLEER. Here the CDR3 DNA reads TGCGCCAGCAGCCAATTCACTAGCGGGACCAATGAGCAGTTCTTC. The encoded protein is CASSQFTSGTNEQFF.

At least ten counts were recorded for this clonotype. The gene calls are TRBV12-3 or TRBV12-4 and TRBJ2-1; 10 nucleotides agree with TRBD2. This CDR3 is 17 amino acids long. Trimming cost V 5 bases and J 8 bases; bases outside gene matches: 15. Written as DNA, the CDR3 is TGTGCCAGCAGTCCCTCCGAGTACAGCGGGAGGGCCCATGAGCAGTTCTTC. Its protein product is CASSPSEYSGRAHEQFF.

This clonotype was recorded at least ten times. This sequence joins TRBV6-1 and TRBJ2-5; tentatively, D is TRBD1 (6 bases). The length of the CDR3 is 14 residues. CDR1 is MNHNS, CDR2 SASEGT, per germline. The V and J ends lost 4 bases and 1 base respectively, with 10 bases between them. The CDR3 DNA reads TGTGCCAGCAGTGTCGTAGGGGGCCAAGAGACCCAGTACTTC. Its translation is CASSVVGGQETQYF.

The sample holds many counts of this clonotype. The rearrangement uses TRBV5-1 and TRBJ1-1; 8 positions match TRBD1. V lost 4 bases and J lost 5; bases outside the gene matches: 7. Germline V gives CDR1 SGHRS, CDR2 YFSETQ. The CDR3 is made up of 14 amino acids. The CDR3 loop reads CASSGGQGGTEAFF. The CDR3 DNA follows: TGCGCCAGCAGCGGAGGACAGGGAGGAACTGAAGCTTTCTTT. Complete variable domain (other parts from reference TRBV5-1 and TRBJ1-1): KAGVTQTPRYLIKTRGQQVTLSCSPISGHRSVSWYQQTPGQGLQFLFEYFSETQRNKGNFPGRFSGRQFSNSRSEMNVSTLELGDSALYLCASSGGQGGTEAFFGQGTRLTVV.

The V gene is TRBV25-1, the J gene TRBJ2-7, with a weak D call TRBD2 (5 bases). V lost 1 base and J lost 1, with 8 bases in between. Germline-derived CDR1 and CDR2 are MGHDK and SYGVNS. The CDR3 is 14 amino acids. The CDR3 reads CASSESGMSYEQYF. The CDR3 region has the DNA TGTGCCAGCAGTGAATCCGGGATGTCCTACGAGCAGTACTTC.

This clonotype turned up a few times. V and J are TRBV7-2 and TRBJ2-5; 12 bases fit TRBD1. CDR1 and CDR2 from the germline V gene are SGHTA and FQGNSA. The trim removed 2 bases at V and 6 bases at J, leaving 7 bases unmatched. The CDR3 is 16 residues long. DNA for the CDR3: TGTGCCAGCAGCTTAAGAGGGACAGGGGGCCCCAAGACCCAGTACTTC. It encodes CASSLRGTGGPKTQYF.

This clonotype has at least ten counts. CDR3 nucleotides: TGTGCCAGCAGAACGACCCAAAACTACGAGCAGTACTTC. Translating gives CASRTTQNYEQYF. The V gene is TRBV6-5, the J gene TRBJ2-7, with D unclear. Germline V gene data show CDR1 as MNHEY and CDR2 as SVGAGI. This CDR3 comprises 13 residues. V shed 6 bases and J shed 3 bases, with 12 bases lying between them.

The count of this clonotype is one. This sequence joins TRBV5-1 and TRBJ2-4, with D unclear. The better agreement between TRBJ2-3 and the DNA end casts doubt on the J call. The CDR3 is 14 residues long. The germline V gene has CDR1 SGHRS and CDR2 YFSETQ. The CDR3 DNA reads TGCGCCAGCAGCTTGTCCCTGGGCACTGAGACGCAGTATTTT. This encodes CASSLSLGTETQYF.

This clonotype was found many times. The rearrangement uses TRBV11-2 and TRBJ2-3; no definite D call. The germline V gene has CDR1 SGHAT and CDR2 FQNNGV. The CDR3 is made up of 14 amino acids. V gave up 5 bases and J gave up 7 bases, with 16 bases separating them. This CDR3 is CASSGGPPRYTQYF. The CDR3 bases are TGTGCCAGCAGCGGCGGACCGCCGAGGTATACGCAGTATTTT.

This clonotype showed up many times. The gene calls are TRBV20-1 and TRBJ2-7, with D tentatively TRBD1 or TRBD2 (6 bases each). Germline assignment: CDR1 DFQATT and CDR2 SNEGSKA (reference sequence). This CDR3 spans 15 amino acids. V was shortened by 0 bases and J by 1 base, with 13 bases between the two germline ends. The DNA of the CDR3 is TGCAGTGCTAGAGATACCCGGGGGCTTTCCTACGAGCAGTACTTC. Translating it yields CSARDTRGLSYEQYF.

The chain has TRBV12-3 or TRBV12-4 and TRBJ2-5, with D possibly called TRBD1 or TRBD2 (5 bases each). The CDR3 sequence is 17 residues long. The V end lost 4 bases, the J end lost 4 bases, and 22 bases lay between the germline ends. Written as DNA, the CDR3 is TGTGCCAGCAGTTCCCGTCCGTTCGTGGGGGATCGAGAGACCCAGTACTTC. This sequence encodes CASSSRPFVGDRETQYF.

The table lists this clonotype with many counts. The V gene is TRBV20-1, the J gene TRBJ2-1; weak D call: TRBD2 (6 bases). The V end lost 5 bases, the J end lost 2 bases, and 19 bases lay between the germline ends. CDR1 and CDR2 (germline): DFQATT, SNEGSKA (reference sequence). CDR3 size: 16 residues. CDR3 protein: CSAQGFSRDPYNEQFF. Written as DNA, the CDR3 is TGCAGTGCTCAGGGATTTTCGCGGGATCCCTACAATGAGCAGTTCTTC.

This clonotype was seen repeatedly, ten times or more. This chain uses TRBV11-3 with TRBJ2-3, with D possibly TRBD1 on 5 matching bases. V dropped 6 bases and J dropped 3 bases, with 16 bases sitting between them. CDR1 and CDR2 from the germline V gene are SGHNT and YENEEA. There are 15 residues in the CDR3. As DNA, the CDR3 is TGTGCCAGCAGTGAAATGGGGCTCGAGACAGATACGCAGTATTTT. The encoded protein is CASSEMGLETDTQYF.

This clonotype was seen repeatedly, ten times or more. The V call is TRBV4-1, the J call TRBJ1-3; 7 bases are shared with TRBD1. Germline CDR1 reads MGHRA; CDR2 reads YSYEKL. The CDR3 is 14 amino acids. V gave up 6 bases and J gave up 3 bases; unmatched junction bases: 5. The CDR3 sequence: CASRPTGFGNTIYF. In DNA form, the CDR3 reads TGCGCCAGCAGACCGACAGGGTTTGGAAACACCATATATTTT.

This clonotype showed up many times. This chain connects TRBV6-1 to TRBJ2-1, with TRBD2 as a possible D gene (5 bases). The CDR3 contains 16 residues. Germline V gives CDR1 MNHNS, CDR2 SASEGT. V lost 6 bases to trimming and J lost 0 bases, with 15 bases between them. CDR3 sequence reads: CASRTSTGSSYNEQFF. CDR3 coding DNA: TGTGCCAGCAGGACAAGTACGGGGAGCTCCTACAATGAGCAGTTCTTC.

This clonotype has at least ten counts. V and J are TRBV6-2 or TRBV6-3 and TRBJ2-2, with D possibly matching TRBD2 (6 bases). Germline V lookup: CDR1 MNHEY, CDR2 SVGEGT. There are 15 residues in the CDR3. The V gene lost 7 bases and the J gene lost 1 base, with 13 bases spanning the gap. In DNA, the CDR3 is TGTGCCAGCATGTCCCGGAGGGAGAACACCGGGGAGCTGTTTTTT. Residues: CASMSRRENTGELFF.

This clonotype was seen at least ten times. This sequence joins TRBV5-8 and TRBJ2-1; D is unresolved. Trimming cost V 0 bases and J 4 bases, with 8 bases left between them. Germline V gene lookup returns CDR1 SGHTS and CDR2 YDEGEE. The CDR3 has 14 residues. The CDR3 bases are TGTGCCAGCAGCTTGGACCCGTCGTACAATGAGCAGTTCTTC. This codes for CASSLDPSYNEQFF.